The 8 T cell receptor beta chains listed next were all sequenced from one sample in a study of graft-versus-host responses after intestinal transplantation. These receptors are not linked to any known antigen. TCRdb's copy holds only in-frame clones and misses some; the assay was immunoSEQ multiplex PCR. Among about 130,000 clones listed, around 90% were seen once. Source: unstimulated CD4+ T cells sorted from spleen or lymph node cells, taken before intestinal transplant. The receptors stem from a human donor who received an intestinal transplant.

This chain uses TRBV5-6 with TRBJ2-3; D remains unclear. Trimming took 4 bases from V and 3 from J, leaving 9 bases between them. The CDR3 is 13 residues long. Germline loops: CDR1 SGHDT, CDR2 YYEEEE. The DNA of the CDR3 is TGTGCCAGCAGCCCGACTCCTACAGATACGCAGTATTTT. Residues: CASSPTPTDTQYF.

CDR3 amino acids: CASSRPQGFNTEAFF. The CDR3 nucleotides are TGTGCCAGCTCACGTCCACAGGGATTTAACACTGAAGCTTTCTTT. The genes are TRBV18 and TRBJ1-1; D may be TRBD1 (6 bases). The CDR3 totals 15 residues. The germline CDR1 and CDR2 sequences are KGHSH and LQKENI. Trimming pared 4 bases from V and 2 bases from J, leaving 14 bases between. The full variable domain, completed using reference TRBV18 and TRBJ1-1, is NAGVMQNPRHLVRRRGQEARLRCSPMKGHSHVYWYRQLPEEGLKFMVYLQKENIIDESGMPKERFSAEFPKEGPSILRIQQVVRGDSAAYFCASSRPQGFNTEAFFGQGTRLTVV.

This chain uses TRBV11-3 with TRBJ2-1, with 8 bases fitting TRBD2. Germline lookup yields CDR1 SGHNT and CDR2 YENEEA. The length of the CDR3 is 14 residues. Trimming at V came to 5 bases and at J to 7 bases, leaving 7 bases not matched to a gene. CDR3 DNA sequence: TGTGCCAGCAGCCGGGGCGGGGGGCGAAATGAGCAGTTCTTC. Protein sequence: CASSRGGGRNEQFF.

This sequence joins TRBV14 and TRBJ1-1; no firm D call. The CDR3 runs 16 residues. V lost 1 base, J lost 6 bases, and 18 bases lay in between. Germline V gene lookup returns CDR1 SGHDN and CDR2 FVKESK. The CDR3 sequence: CASSQGGSGGQAEAFF. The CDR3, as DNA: TGTGCCAGCAGCCAAGGGGGTAGCGGAGGGCAAGCTGAAGCTTTCTTT.

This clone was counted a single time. CDR3 in amino acids: CASSGTPNTEAFF. The CDR3 DNA reads TGTGCCAGCAGTGGGACACCAAACACTGAAGCTTTCTTT. The chain employs TRBV6-1 and TRBJ1-1; tentative D call: TRBD1 (5 bases). V was pared by 4 bases and J by 2 bases, with 8 bases between. There are 13 residues in the CDR3. The V gene's germline CDR1 is MNHNS and CDR2 SASEGT.

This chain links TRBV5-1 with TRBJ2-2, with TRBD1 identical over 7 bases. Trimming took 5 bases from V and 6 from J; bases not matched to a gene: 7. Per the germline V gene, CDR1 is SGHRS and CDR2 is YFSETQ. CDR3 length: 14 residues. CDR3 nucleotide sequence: TGCGCCAGCAGAGCCACAGGGGACGCCGGGGAGCTGTTTTTT. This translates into CASRATGDAGELFF. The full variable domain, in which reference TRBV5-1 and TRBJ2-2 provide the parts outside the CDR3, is KAGVTQTPRYLIKTRGQQVTLSCSPISGHRSVSWYQQTPGQGLQFLFEYFSETQRNKGNFPGRFSGRQFSNSRSEMNVSTLELGDSALYLCASRATGDAGELFFGEGSRLTVL.

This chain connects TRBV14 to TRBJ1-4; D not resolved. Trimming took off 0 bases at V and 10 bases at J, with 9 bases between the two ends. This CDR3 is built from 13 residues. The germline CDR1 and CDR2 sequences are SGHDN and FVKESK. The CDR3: CASSQDVGGKLFF. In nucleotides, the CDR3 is TGTGCCAGCAGCCAAGATGTGGGCGGAAAACTGTTTTTT.

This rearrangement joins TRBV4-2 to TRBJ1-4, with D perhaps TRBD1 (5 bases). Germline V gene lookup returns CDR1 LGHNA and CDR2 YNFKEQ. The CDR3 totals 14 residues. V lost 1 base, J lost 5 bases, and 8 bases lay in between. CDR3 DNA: TGTGCCAGCAGCCAAGGGCAGGGCAATGAAAAACTGTTTTTT. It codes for CASSQGQGNEKLFF.